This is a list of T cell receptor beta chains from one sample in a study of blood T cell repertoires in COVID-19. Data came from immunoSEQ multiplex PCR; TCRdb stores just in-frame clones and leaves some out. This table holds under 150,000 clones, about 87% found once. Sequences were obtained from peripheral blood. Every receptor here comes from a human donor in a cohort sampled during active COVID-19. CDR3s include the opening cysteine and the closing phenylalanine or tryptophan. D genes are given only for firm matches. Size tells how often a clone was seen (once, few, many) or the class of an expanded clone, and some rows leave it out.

CDR3nt: TGTGCCACCAGCAGGGGGCGGGGGGCCAACTATGGCTACACCTTC
CDR3aa: CATSRGRGANYGYTF
abundance: .
v_gene: TRBV15
d_gene: .
j_gene: TRBJ1-2

CDR3nt: TGTGCCAGCAGCGTAGCAAGCGGGCATAGCACAGATACGCAGTATTTT
CDR3aa: CASSVASGHSTDTQYF
abundance: .
v_gene: TRBV9
d_gene: .
j_gene: TRBJ2-3

CDR3nt: TGTGCCAGCAGCGCCACAGGATTAGGAACTGAAGCTTTCTTT
CDR3aa: CASSATGLGTEAFF
abundance: .
v_gene: TRBV9
d_gene: .
j_gene: TRBJ1-1

CDR3nt: TGTGCCAGCAGGCCCACCGGGGGGGAAAAACTGTTTTTT
CDR3aa: CASRPTGGEKLFF
abundance: .
v_gene: TRBV6-6
d_gene: .
j_gene: TRBJ1-4

CDR3nt: TGTGCCACCACCACGCAGGGTGGTCTTACAGATACGCAGTATTTT
CDR3aa: CATTTQGGLTDTQYF
abundance: .
v_gene: TRBV19
d_gene: .
j_gene: TRBJ2-3

CDR3nt: TGTGCCAGCAGTTCTAACCCGGGACAAAACTATGGCTACACCTTC
CDR3aa: CASSSNPGQNYGYTF
abundance: .
v_gene: TRBV6-5
d_gene: .
j_gene: TRBJ1-2

CDR3nt: TGTGCCAGCAGCCCCCGAGGGGGATTGGGGGAGCTGTTTTTT
CDR3aa: CASSPRGGLGELFF
abundance: .
v_gene: TRBV3-1/TRBV3-2
d_gene: .
j_gene: TRBJ2-2

CDR3nt: TGTGCCAGCAGCCCCCAGCCAGGGGGTTGGACTGAAGCTTTCTTT
CDR3aa: CASSPQPGGWTEAFF
abundance: .
v_gene: TRBV7-2
d_gene: TRBD1
j_gene: TRBJ1-1

CDR3nt: TGTGCCAGTAGTGCGTCGGTCATGGAGACCCAGTACTTC
CDR3aa: CASSASVMETQYF
abundance: .
v_gene: TRBV19
d_gene: .
j_gene: TRBJ2-5

CDR3nt: TGTGCCAGCAGGTGGACAGGGTACGGGGAGCTGTTTTTT
CDR3aa: CASRWTGYGELFF
abundance: .
v_gene: TRBV6-5
d_gene: TRBD1
j_gene: TRBJ2-2

CDR3nt: TGCGCCAGCAGTCTGGAGGCAGCTGAGGATTCACCCCTCCACTTT
CDR3aa: CASSLEAAEDSPLHF
abundance: once
v_gene: TRBV5-1
d_gene: .
j_gene: TRBJ1-6

CDR3nt: TGTGCCAGCAGCTTAGCGCGGGGGGGAGTGAGCACAGATACGCAGTATTTT
CDR3aa: CASSLARGGVSTDTQYF
abundance: .
v_gene: TRBV7-2
d_gene: TRBD2
j_gene: TRBJ2-3

CDR3nt: TGTGCCAGCAGTTTAAGACAGAGAGAGACCCAGTACTTC
CDR3aa: CASSLRQRETQYF
abundance: .
v_gene: TRBV12-3/TRBV12-4
d_gene: .
j_gene: TRBJ2-5

CDR3nt: TGTGCCAGCAGTTACGGGGGGAGCTCCTATAATTCACCCCTCCACTTT
CDR3aa: CASSYGGSSYNSPLHF
abundance: once
v_gene: TRBV6-2/TRBV6-3
d_gene: .
j_gene: TRBJ1-6

CDR3nt: TGCGCCAGCAGCCAAGCCGGGTCGGCCACCTACGAGCAGTACTTC
CDR3aa: CASSQAGSATYEQYF
abundance: .
v_gene: TRBV4-3
d_gene: .
j_gene: TRBJ2-7

CDR3nt: TGTGCCTGGGGGCAGGCCTACGAGCAGTACTTC
CDR3aa: CAWGQAYEQYF
abundance: .
v_gene: TRBV30
d_gene: .
j_gene: TRBJ2-7

CDR3nt: TGTGCCAGCAATCCGCGGGGAACAGGACCCTACAATGAGCAGTTCTTC
CDR3aa: CASNPRGTGPYNEQFF
abundance: once
v_gene: TRBV9
d_gene: .
j_gene: TRBJ2-1

CDR3nt: TGTGCCAGTAGTATGGCGGGGGGACAGCCCCAGCATTTT
CDR3aa: CASSMAGGQPQHF
abundance: .
v_gene: TRBV19
d_gene: .
j_gene: TRBJ1-5

CDR3nt: TGCAGTGCTCCTCTCCATGGCTACACCTTC
CDR3aa: CSAPLHGYTF
abundance: .
v_gene: TRBV20-1
d_gene: .
j_gene: TRBJ1-2

CDR3nt: TGTGCCAGCAGCCAGGGAGGAATCGGCTACACCTTC
CDR3aa: CASSQGGIGYTF
abundance: .
v_gene: TRBV3-1/TRBV3-2
d_gene: .
j_gene: TRBJ1-2

CDR3nt: TGTGCCAGCAGCTCCGGACAGGGAGCCGGGGAGCTGTTTTTT
CDR3aa: CASSSGQGAGELFF
abundance: .
v_gene: TRBV7-8
d_gene: TRBD1
j_gene: TRBJ2-2

CDR3nt: TGTGCCAGCAGCTTAGTGGGGGGGCGCAGCACAGATACGCAGTATTTT
CDR3aa: CASSLVGGRSTDTQYF
abundance: .
v_gene: TRBV7-6
d_gene: .
j_gene: TRBJ2-3

CDR3nt: TGTGCCAGCAGCTTACGACTCAACAATGAGCAGTTCTTC
CDR3aa: CASSLRLNNEQFF
abundance: .
v_gene: TRBV7-3
d_gene: .
j_gene: TRBJ2-1

CDR3nt: TGTGCCAGCAGCCCGACGGGCCTGGAGGCATTCACAGATACGCAGTATTTT
CDR3aa: CASSPTGLEAFTDTQYF
abundance: .
v_gene: TRBV7-2
d_gene: .
j_gene: TRBJ2-3

CDR3nt: TGTGCCAGCAGCTTAGAGAGGCTCTTTAATCAGCCCCAGCATTTT
CDR3aa: CASSLERLFNQPQHF
abundance: .
v_gene: TRBV11-3
d_gene: .
j_gene: TRBJ1-5

CDR3nt: TGTGCCAGCAGCTTAAATGGGGGGGAGCTGTACAATGAGCAGTTCTTC
CDR3aa: CASSLNGGELYNEQFF
abundance: .
v_gene: TRBV7-3
d_gene: TRBD2
j_gene: TRBJ2-1

CDR3nt: TGTGCCAGCAGCGTAGGACAGACCTCGGGCTACACCTTC
CDR3aa: CASSVGQTSGYTF
abundance: .
v_gene: TRBV7-2
d_gene: .
j_gene: TRBJ1-2

CDR3nt: TGCGCCAGCAGCCAAGCAGGGGGCGCGTCTGGAAACACCATATATTTT
CDR3aa: CASSQAGGASGNTIYF
abundance: .
v_gene: TRBV4-1
d_gene: TRBD1
j_gene: TRBJ1-3

CDR3nt: TGTGCCATCAGTGAACACAAGGGGTTCACAGATACGCAGTATTTT
CDR3aa: CAISEHKGFTDTQYF
abundance: once
v_gene: TRBV10-3
d_gene: .
j_gene: TRBJ2-3

CDR3nt: TGCGCCAGCAGCTTACTAGCGGGACTGGTTGGTAGAGAGACCCAGTACTTC
CDR3aa: CASSLLAGLVGRETQYF
abundance: .
v_gene: TRBV5-1
d_gene: TRBD2
j_gene: TRBJ2-5

CDR3nt: TGCGCCAGCAGCGCCAGACAGGGGGAGGAGCAGTACTTC
CDR3aa: CASSARQGEEQYF
abundance: .
v_gene: TRBV5-1
d_gene: TRBD1
j_gene: TRBJ2-7

CDR3nt: TGTGCCTGGAGTGTAGGGACAGCGGCCTACGAGCAGTACTTC
CDR3aa: CAWSVGTAAYEQYF
abundance: .
v_gene: TRBV30
d_gene: TRBD1
j_gene: TRBJ2-7

CDR3nt: TGTGCCAGCAGTTACTCGCAAGGGGGCTCACCCCTCCACTTT
CDR3aa: CASSYSQGGSPLHF
abundance: .
v_gene: TRBV6-6
d_gene: TRBD1
j_gene: TRBJ1-6

CDR3nt: TGCGCCAGCAGTCAACCTCACAGGGGGCCGTATGGAAACACCATATATTTT
CDR3aa: CASSQPHRGPYGNTIYF
abundance: few
v_gene: TRBV23-1
d_gene: TRBD1
j_gene: TRBJ1-3

CDR3nt: TGTGCCAGCAGTTTAAGGTGGACAGGGGGTTCCTACGAGCAGTACTTC
CDR3aa: CASSLRWTGGSYEQYF
abundance: .
v_gene: TRBV27
d_gene: TRBD1
j_gene: TRBJ2-7

CDR3nt: TGTGCCACCAGCAGACTAGCGGGGGGTTACGAGCAGTACTTC
CDR3aa: CATSRLAGGYEQYF
abundance: .
v_gene: TRBV15
d_gene: TRBD2
j_gene: TRBJ2-7

CDR3nt: TGTGCCAGCAGTCCTCGGTGGGGCCCCTACGAGCAGTACTTC
CDR3aa: CASSPRWGPYEQYF
abundance: .
v_gene: TRBV7-2
d_gene: .
j_gene: TRBJ2-7

CDR3nt: TGTGCCAGTAGGGCGGAGGCAGAATACACTGAAGCTTTCTTT
CDR3aa: CASRAEAEYTEAFF
abundance: once
v_gene: TRBV6-4
d_gene: .
j_gene: TRBJ1-1

CDR3nt: TGTGCCATCGAACCAGCGGGGGGGCCTTATGAGCAGTTCTTC
CDR3aa: CAIEPAGGPYEQFF
abundance: .
v_gene: TRBV10-3
d_gene: TRBD2
j_gene: TRBJ2-1

CDR3nt: TGTGCCAGCAGCTCCTATTACGAGCAGTACTTC
CDR3aa: CASSSYYEQYF
abundance: .
v_gene: TRBV12-3/TRBV12-4
d_gene: .
j_gene: TRBJ2-7

CDR3nt: TGTGCCAGCAGCCCTCGTAGGGGATCCGAGCAGTACTTC
CDR3aa: CASSPRRGSEQYF
abundance: .
v_gene: TRBV7-2
d_gene: .
j_gene: TRBJ2-7

CDR3nt: TGCGCCAGCAGCCCCAGGGTCCTAGGCAAGAATGAAAAACTGTTTTTT
CDR3aa: CASSPRVLGKNEKLFF
abundance: .
v_gene: TRBV4-1
d_gene: .
j_gene: TRBJ1-4

CDR3nt: TGTGCCAGCAGCCAGGACAGGGTTGGGGAGACCCAGTACTTC
CDR3aa: CASSQDRVGETQYF
abundance: .
v_gene: TRBV4-2
d_gene: TRBD1
j_gene: TRBJ2-5

CDR3nt: TGTGCCAGCAGCTTAACCAGAAACACTGAAGCTTTCTTT
CDR3aa: CASSLTRNTEAFF
abundance: .
v_gene: TRBV7-3
d_gene: .
j_gene: TRBJ1-1

CDR3nt: TGTGCCAGCAGCCTAGGGGGGGTCTCCTACAATGAGCAGTTCTTC
CDR3aa: CASSLGGVSYNEQFF
abundance: .
v_gene: TRBV7-3
d_gene: .
j_gene: TRBJ2-1

CDR3nt: TGTGCCATCAGTCTACTCCTCCAAGAGACCCAGTACTTC
CDR3aa: CAISLLLQETQYF
abundance: .
v_gene: TRBV10-3
d_gene: .
j_gene: TRBJ2-5

CDR3nt: TGTGCCAGCAGACTGGGACAGGGTGTAGAGACCCAGTACTTC
CDR3aa: CASRLGQGVETQYF
abundance: .
v_gene: TRBV6-5
d_gene: TRBD1
j_gene: TRBJ2-5

CDR3nt: TGTGCTAGTGGTTTGGCAACAGGGGGACGGGGGGAGCTGTTTTTT
CDR3aa: CASGLATGGRGELFF
abundance: .
v_gene: TRBV12-5
d_gene: TRBD1
j_gene: TRBJ2-2

CDR3nt: TGTGCCAGTAGTCCGCAGGGGGTAGAGACCCAGTACTTC
CDR3aa: CASSPQGVETQYF
abundance: once
v_gene: TRBV19
d_gene: TRBD1
j_gene: TRBJ2-5

CDR3nt: TGTGCCAGCAGCCCGGGCGGGGTGGGGGGTGACATTCAGTACTTC
CDR3aa: CASSPGGVGGDIQYF
abundance: .
v_gene: TRBV5-4
d_gene: .
j_gene: TRBJ2-4

CDR3nt: TGTGCCAGCAGCTCTGAGGTGGACAGTGGGTCCAGAGAGACCCAGTACTTC
CDR3aa: CASSSEVDSGSRETQYF
abundance: .
v_gene: TRBV7-8
d_gene: .
j_gene: TRBJ2-5

CDR3nt: TGCGCCAGCAGCTTGCGCAGTAGCGGGGGTACCCAAGAGACCCAGTACTTC
CDR3aa: CASSLRSSGGTQETQYF
abundance: .
v_gene: TRBV5-1
d_gene: TRBD2
j_gene: TRBJ2-5

CDR3nt: TGTGCCAGCAGCGTAGGTACAGGGCTTAACTATGGCTACACCTTC
CDR3aa: CASSVGTGLNYGYTF
abundance: .
v_gene: TRBV9
d_gene: .
j_gene: TRBJ1-2

CDR3nt: TGCGCCAGCAGCCCGGCACAGGGTCAGAGGGAAAAACTGTTTTTT
CDR3aa: CASSPAQGQREKLFF
abundance: once
v_gene: TRBV5-1
d_gene: .
j_gene: TRBJ1-4

CDR3nt: TGTGCCAGCAGGGGGACCCCTCTAGCCGGGGGCACTGAAGCTTTCTTT
CDR3aa: CASRGTPLAGGTEAFF
abundance: once
v_gene: TRBV2
d_gene: .
j_gene: TRBJ1-1

CDR3nt: TGTGCCAGCTCACCACAGGGGTCCTACGAGCAGTACTTC
CDR3aa: CASSPQGSYEQYF
abundance: .
v_gene: TRBV18
d_gene: .
j_gene: TRBJ2-7

CDR3nt: TGTGCCAGCTCCCCGGCGGGGGCCGGCACAGATACGCAGTATTTT
CDR3aa: CASSPAGAGTDTQYF
abundance: once
v_gene: TRBV18
d_gene: .
j_gene: TRBJ2-3

CDR3nt: TGTGCCAGCAGCTTGGACTGGAACACTGAAGCTTTCTTT
CDR3aa: CASSLDWNTEAFF
abundance: .
v_gene: TRBV5-5
d_gene: .
j_gene: TRBJ1-1

CDR3nt: TGTGCCAGCGCAGGATCCGGGACTATCGGCGAGCAGTACTTC
CDR3aa: CASAGSGTIGEQYF
abundance: .
v_gene: TRBV2
d_gene: TRBD2
j_gene: TRBJ2-7